A single sample gave rise to the 13 T cell receptor beta chains below, sequenced in a study of shared clonotypes between healthy human individuals. The table came from immunoSEQ multiplex PCR; TCRdb's copy has only in-frame clones and leaves some out. This sample yields around 2.1 million clones, of which approximately 94% are seen a single time; under 2% belongs to the top ten. Naive CD8 cells, CD45RO-negative and positively selected for CCR7, excluded terminally differentiated effector memory CD45RA+ cells. Material: naive CD8+ T cells from PBMCs. These receptors were obtained from a man younger than 35 in good health. Some clones in this sample may be carry-over from other donors' samples.

This clone was seen a handful of times. The rearrangement uses TRBV19 and TRBJ1-5; possibly TRBD1 for D (5 bases). CDR3 size: 15 residues. V shed 5 bases and J shed 4 bases, with 15 bases lying between them. The germline V gene encodes CDR1 LNHDA and CDR2 SQIVND (reference sequence). In nucleotides, the CDR3 is TGTGCCAGTAGTTGGGAGGGGACCACTAATCAGCCCCAGCATTTT. Protein sequence: CASSWEGTTNQPQHF.

The chain employs TRBV28 and TRBJ1-5, with unresolved D. Trimming pared 5 bases from V and 3 bases from J, leaving 11 bases between. This CDR3 is built from 14 residues. In germline, CDR1 is MDHEN, CDR2 SYDVKM. The CDR3 loop is CASSPRRNNQPQHF. CDR3 DNA sequence: TGTGCCAGCAGTCCCCGGCGGAACAATCAGCCCCAGCATTTT.

The gene calls are TRBV4-3 and TRBJ2-1; no definite D call. Trimming stripped 0 bases from V and 2 bases from J, with 8 bases between. Germline loops: CDR1 LGHNA, CDR2 YSLEER. The CDR3 runs 15 residues. The CDR3 loop reads CASSQDNSPYNEQFF. The DNA for the CDR3 is TGCGCCAGCAGCCAAGATAACTCGCCCTACAATGAGCAGTTCTTC.

This CDR3 reads CASSWYSNQPQHF. The DNA for the CDR3 is TGTGCCAGCAGTTGGTATAGCAATCAGCCCCAGCATTTT. V is TRBV28 and J is TRBJ1-5; D uncertain. Germline CDR1 reads MDHEN; CDR2 reads SYDVKM. The V gene lost 4 bases and the J gene lost 0 bases, with 4 bases spanning the gap. The CDR3 runs 13 residues.

This rearrangement joins TRBV7-9 to TRBJ1-3; D is uncertain. CDR1 and CDR2 (germline): SEHNR, FQNEAQ (reference sequence). This CDR3 spans 17 amino acids. V lost 4 bases and J 2 bases, leaving 18 bases between the germline ends. The CDR3 sequence: CASSYPVGVPTGNTIYF. The CDR3 DNA reads as TGTGCCAGCAGCTATCCGGTCGGGGTTCCAACTGGAAACACCATATATTTT.

The chain couples TRBV10-1 to TRBJ2-2; 8 nucleotides align to TRBD2. Unmatched junction bases numbered 1, after V lost 4 bases and J lost 0 bases. The CDR3 covers 15 residues. Germline values: CDR1 WNHNN, CDR2 SYGVQD (reference sequence). DNA of the CDR3: TGCGCCAGCAGTGTGGGACTAGCGAACACCGGGGAGCTGTTTTTT. It is translated as CASSVGLANTGELFF.

Of note for this clone: The same CDR3 arises from other DNA sequences in this sample as well. The genes are TRBV4-3 and TRBJ2-7, with 8 bases identical to TRBD2. Per the germline V gene, CDR1 is LGHNA and CDR2 is YSLEER. The V segment lost 0 bases and the J segment 2 bases; nucleotides outside the gene matches: 3. The CDR3 is 15 amino acids. Written as DNA, the CDR3 is TGCGCCAGCAGCCAAGATCCGCGGGGGGCCTACGAGCAGTACTTC. This codes for CASSQDPRGAYEQYF.

This chain links TRBV7-9 with TRBJ2-7, with D possibly called TRBD1 or TRBD2 (5 bases each). In germline, CDR1 is SEHNR, CDR2 FQNEAQ (reference sequence). The germline V and J ends were trimmed by 1 base and 6 bases, with 10 bases remaining between them. The CDR3 runs 13 residues. The CDR3 reads CASSLGGIVEQYF. The CDR3 nucleotides read TGTGCCAGCAGCTTAGGGGGGATTGTCGAGCAGTACTTC.

The chain has TRBV28 and TRBJ2-7; D is perhaps TRBD1 (6 bases). V was pared by 6 bases and J by 2 bases, with 11 bases between. The CDR3 has 13 amino acids. Germline loops: CDR1 MDHEN, CDR2 SYDVKM. The CDR3 spells CASRTGPTYEQYF. CDR3 nucleotides: TGTGCCAGCAGGACAGGCCCGACCTACGAGCAGTACTTC.

Concerning this clone itself: The sample contains more than one DNA sequence encoding this CDR3. For the CDR3, the DNA is TGTGCCAGCAGCCCTAGGGCAAGCTCCTACGAGCAGTACTTC. Translating gives CASSPRASSYEQYF. This chain connects TRBV27 to TRBJ2-7; D unresolved. Trimming removed 6 bases at V and 0 bases at J, with 12 bases between. Germline V gives CDR1 MNHEY, CDR2 SMNVEV (reference sequence). The CDR3 contains 14 residues.

The rearrangement joins TRBV5-1 to TRBJ1-1; D is ambiguous. Trimming removed 1 base from V and 0 bases from J, with 7 bases in between. There are 14 residues in the CDR3. In germline, CDR1 is SGHRS, CDR2 YFSETQ. The CDR3 DNA follows: TGCGCCAGCAGCTTGTATAACGTGAACACTGAAGCTTTCTTT. Its translation: CASSLYNVNTEAFF. The variable domain in full, with the rest retrieved from reference TRBV5-1 and TRBJ1-1, is KAGVTQTPRYLIKTRGQQVTLSCSPISGHRSVSWYQQTPGQGLQFLFEYFSETQRNKGNFPGRFSGRQFSNSRSEMNVSTLELGDSALYLCASSLYNVNTEAFFGQGTRLTVV.

The rearrangement joins TRBV6-1 to TRBJ1-1; no clear D. From germline, CDR1 is MNHNS and CDR2 SASEGT. The CDR3 extends over 16 amino acids. Trimming left V 0 bases short and J 0 bases short, with 11 bases between. CDR3 loop: CASSEAHFKMNTEAFF. The CDR3 DNA reads as TGTGCCAGCAGTGAAGCGCACTTCAAAATGAACACTGAAGCTTTCTTT.

The chain joins TRBV11-3 to TRBJ2-2, with 10 bases aligning to TRBD1. Germline V gene sequence: CDR1 SGHNT, CDR2 YENEEA. The CDR3 extends over 16 amino acids. J lost 7 bases, V lost 3 bases, and 8 bases had no gene match. The chain's CDR3 is CASSFTDRGQGGELFF. CDR3 in DNA: TGTGCCAGCAGCTTCACCGACAGGGGGCAGGGCGGGGAGCTGTTTTTT.